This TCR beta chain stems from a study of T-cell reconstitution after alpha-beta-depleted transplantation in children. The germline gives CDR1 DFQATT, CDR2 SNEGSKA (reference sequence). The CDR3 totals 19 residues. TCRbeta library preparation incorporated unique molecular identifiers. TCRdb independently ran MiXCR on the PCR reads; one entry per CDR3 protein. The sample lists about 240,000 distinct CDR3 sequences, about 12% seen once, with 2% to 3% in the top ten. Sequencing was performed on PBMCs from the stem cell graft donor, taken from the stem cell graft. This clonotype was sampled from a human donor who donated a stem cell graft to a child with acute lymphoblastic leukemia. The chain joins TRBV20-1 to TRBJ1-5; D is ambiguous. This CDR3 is CRGRALRRADSLGNQPQHF. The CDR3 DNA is TGCAGGGGTAGAGCCTTGAGGCGGGCGGACTCTCTAGGGAATCAGCCCCAGCATTTT.